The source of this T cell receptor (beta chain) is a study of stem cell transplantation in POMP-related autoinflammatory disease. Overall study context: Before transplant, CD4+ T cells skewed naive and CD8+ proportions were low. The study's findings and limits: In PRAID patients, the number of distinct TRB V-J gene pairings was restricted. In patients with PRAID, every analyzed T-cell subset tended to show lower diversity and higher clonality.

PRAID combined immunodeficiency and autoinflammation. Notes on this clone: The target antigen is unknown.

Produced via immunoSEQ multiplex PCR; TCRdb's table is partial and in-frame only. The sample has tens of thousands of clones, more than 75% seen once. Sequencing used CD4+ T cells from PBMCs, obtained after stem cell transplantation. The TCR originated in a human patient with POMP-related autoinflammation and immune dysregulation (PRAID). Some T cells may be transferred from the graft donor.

Written as DNA, the CDR3 is TGCGCCAGCAGCTTGGGGGAGGGGAATCAGCCCCAGCATTTT. Translated: CASSLGEGNQPQHF. The V call is TRBV5-1, the J call TRBJ1-5; a possible D gene is TRBD1 (5 bases). The germline CDR1 and CDR2 sequences are SGHRS and YFSETQ. With 0 bases removed from V and 4 bases from J, the gap between germline ends came to 8 bases. The CDR3 runs 14 residues.